This TCR beta chain was profiled in a study of PD-L1 blockade in urothelial cancer. The time point denotes: peripheral blood 6 weeks after treatment start. Germline CDR1 is MGHRA and CDR2 is YSYEKL. The CDR3 length is 15 residues. Trimming stripped 4 bases from V and 0 bases from J, with 13 bases between. Clones were sequenced by immunoSEQ multiplex PCR, and TCRdb holds only the in-frame ones, with some missing. The repertoire holds around 45,000 clones, with 83% as singletons. Specimen: PBMCs, collected around atezolizumab (anti-PD-L1) treatment. The receptor was isolated from a man aged 55 to 70 with urothelial cancer. The chain uses TRBV4-1 and TRBJ2-7, with D tentatively TRBD1 (6 bases). The chain's CDR3 is CASSPYRESSYEQYF. CDR3 nucleotides: TGCGCCAGCAGCCCATACAGGGAGAGCTCCTACGAGCAGTACTTC.